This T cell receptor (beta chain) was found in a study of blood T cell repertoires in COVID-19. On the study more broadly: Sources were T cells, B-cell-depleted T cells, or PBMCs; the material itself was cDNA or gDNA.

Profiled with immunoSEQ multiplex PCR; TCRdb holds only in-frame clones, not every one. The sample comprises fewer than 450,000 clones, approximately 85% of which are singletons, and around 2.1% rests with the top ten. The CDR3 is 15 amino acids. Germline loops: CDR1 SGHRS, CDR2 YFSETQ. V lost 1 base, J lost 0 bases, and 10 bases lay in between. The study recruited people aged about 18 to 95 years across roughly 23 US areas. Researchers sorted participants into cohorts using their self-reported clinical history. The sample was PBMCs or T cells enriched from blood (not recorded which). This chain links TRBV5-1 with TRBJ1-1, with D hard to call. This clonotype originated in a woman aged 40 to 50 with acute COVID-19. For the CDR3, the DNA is TGCGCCAGCAGCTTGAGCGTCGCGATGAACACTGAAGCTTTCTTT. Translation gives CASSLSVAMNTEAFF.